This entry lists 8 T cell receptor beta chains sequenced from one sample in a study of regulatory T cells in long-lasting Graves disease. Through Arm-PCR of CDR3 regions and iRepertoire HTBI primers, TCR beta libraries were built. TCRdb re-called the multiplex PCR reads through MiXCR, storing one row per CDR3 protein. Of 390,000 or so distinct CDR3 sequences detected, 12% appear once; the ten largest clones hold around 18%. Documented time point: newly diagnosed GD, antithyroid drugs for less than 3 months. PBMC-derived RNA was used for the TCR library. A further study also used this sample, focusing on T cells in Graves' hyperthyroidism and ophthalmopathy.

The sequencing used peripheral blood mononuclear cells (PBMCs), collected at new diagnosis, from a patient treated with antithyroid drugs. These receptor sequences come from a woman under 30 with Graves disease.

The V gene is TRBV7-3, the J gene TRBJ1-1; the D is unclear. Trimming took off 4 bases at V and 0 bases at J, with 12 bases between the two ends. The CDR3 covers 15 residues. Germline V gene sequence: CDR1 SGHTA, CDR2 FQGTGA. The CDR3 reads CASSSDGDLNTEAFF. In nucleotides, the CDR3 is TGTGCCAGCAGCTCAGACGGGGATTTGAACACTGAAGCTTTCTTT.

This clonotype was detected only a few times. The CDR3 DNA reads TGCGCCAGCAGCCAAGCCCCCGGGACCCACAACTACAATGAGCAGTTCTTC. Its translation: CASSQAPGTHNYNEQFF. V and J are TRBV4-1 and TRBJ2-1; the D gene could be TRBD1 or TRBD2 (5 bases each). V lost 1 base, J lost 3 bases, and 16 bases lay in between. The V gene's germline CDR1 is MGHRA and CDR2 YSYEKL. This CDR3 spans 17 amino acids.

This clonotype has at least ten counts. The gene calls are TRBV7-2 and TRBJ2-5; D possibly corresponds to TRBD2 (7 bases). There are 14 residues in the CDR3. V dropped 8 bases and J dropped 5 bases, with 18 bases sitting between them. Germline lookup yields CDR1 SGHTA and CDR2 FQGNSA. The CDR3 sequence: CASGLGGPRETQYF. Here the CDR3 DNA reads TGTGCCAGCGGCCTGGGGGGGCCCCGTGAGACCCAGTACTTC.

This chain links TRBV7-2 with TRBJ2-4; D remains ambiguous. V lost 2 bases and J lost 7, with 9 bases in between. CDR1 and CDR2 (germline): SGHTA, FQGNSA. The CDR3 is 13 residues long. The CDR3 coding sequence is TGTGCCAGCAGCTTACGCATGGAGAACATTCAGTACTTC. Amino acids: CASSLRMENIQYF.

This clonotype has ten or more counts. The V gene is TRBV28, the J gene TRBJ2-1; 14 bases map to TRBD2. Germline lookup yields CDR1 MDHEN and CDR2 SYDVKM. V lost 6 bases, J lost 0 bases, and 4 bases stayed unmatched. CDR3 size: 17 residues. The CDR3 is CASRGGTSGSSYNEQFF. For the CDR3, the DNA is TGTGCCAGCAGGGGCGGGACTAGCGGGAGCTCCTACAATGAGCAGTTCTTC.

The table lists this clonotype with many counts. The J gene is TRBJ2-1, the V gene TRBV12-5; D ambiguous. The V end lost 5 bases, the J end lost 12 bases, and 17 bases lay between the germline ends. Per the germline V gene, CDR1 is LGHNT and CDR2 is FRNRAP. This CDR3 is built from 13 residues. The CDR3 region is CASGQTLIQRQFF. CDR3 bases: TGTGCTAGTGGTCAGACACTTATACAACGGCAGTTCTTC.

This clonotype was seen at least ten times. The CDR3 is CATLSGERSYNEQFF. The CDR3 nucleotides are TGTGCCACCCTATCGGGGGAAAGGTCCTACAATGAGCAGTTCTTC. This sequence joins TRBV28 and TRBJ2-1, with a tentative D call TRBD2 (6 bases). V dropped 10 bases and J dropped 1 base, with 17 bases sitting between them. This CDR3 is 15 amino acids long. Germline V gives CDR1 MDHEN, CDR2 SYDVKM.

This clonotype was seen many times. The chain joins TRBV9 to TRBJ1-2, with no clear D. The CDR3 totals 14 residues. Germline V gene sequence: CDR1 SGDLS, CDR2 YYNGEE. Trimming pared 0 bases from V and 8 bases from J, leaving 14 bases between. The CDR3 region has the DNA TGTGCCAGCAGCGTAGCAGGCTCCAGCCCCGGCTACACCTTC. Translation: CASSVAGSSPGYTF.